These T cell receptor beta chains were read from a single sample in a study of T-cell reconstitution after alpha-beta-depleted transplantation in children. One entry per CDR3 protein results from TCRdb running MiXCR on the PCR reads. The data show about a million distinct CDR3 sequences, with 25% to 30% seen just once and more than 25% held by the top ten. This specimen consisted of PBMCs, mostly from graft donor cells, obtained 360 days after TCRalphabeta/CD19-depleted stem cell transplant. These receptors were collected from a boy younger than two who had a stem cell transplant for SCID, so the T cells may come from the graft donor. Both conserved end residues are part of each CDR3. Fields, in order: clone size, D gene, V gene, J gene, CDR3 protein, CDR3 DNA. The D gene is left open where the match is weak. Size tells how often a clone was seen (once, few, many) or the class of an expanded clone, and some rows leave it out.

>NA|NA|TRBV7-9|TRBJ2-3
CASSLGDRYLTDTQYF
TGTGCCAGCAGCTTGGGGGACCGGTACCTCACAGATACGCAGTATTTT
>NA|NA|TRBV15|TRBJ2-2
CATSRDLGNEELFF
TGTGCCACCAGCAGAGATCTGGGAAACGAGGAGCTGTTTTTT
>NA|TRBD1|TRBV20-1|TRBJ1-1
CSASRQGEGAFF
TGCAGTGCTAGCCGACAGGGGGAGGGAGCTTTCTTT
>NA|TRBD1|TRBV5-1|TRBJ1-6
CASSLGDRVEISYNSPLHF
TGCGCCAGCAGCTTGGGGGACAGGGTTGAAATATCCTATAATTCACCCCTCCACTTT
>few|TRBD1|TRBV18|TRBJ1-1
CASSPRDSGGGSFEAFF
TGTGCCAGCTCACCACGGGACAGTGGAGGAGGGAGCTTTGAAGCTTTCTTT
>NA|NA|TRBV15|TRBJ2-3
CATSERWHGGDTQYF
TGTGCCACCAGCGAAAGGTGGCACGGGGGAGATACGCAGTATTTT
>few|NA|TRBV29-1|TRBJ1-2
CSVVWGVNYGYTF
TGCAGCGTTGTGTGGGGAGTTAACTATGGCTACACCTTC
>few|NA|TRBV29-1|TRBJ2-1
CSVTGGDYNEQFF
TGCAGCGTTACGGGGGGCGACTACAATGAGCAGTTCTTC
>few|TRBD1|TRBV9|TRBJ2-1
CASSAGTVFNNEQFF
TGTGCCAGCAGCGCCGGGACAGTTTTTAACAATGAGCAGTTCTTC
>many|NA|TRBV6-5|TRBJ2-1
CASSPSLNHYNEQFF
TGTGCCAGCAGCCCTTCGCTCAACCACTACAATGAGCAGTTCTTC
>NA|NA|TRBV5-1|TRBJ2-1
CASSFSEVAWNEQFF
TGCGCCAGCAGCTTTAGCGAGGTAGCGTGGAATGAGCAGTTCTTC
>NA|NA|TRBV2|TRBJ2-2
CASREGHEFPGELFF
TGTGCCAGTAGGGAGGGACATGAGTTTCCCGGGGAGCTGTTTTTT
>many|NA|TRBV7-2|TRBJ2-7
CASSLRTVKTYEQYF
TGTGCCAGCAGCCTTCGGACCGTTAAGACCTACGAGCAGTACTTC
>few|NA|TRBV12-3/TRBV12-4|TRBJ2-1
CASSRGINEQFF
TGTGCCAGCAGCCGTGGGATAAATGAGCAGTTCTTC